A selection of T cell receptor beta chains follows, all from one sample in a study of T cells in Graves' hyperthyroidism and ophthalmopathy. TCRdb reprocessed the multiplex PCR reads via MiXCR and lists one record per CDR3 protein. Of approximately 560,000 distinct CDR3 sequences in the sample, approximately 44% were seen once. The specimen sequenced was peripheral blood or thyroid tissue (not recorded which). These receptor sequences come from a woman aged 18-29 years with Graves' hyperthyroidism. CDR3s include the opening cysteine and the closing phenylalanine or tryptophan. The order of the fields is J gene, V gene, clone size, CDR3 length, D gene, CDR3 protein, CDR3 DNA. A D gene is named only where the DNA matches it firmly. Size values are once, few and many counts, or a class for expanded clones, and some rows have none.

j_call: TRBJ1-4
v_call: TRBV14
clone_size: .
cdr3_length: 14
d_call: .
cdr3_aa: CASSQDTTREKLFF
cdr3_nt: TGTGCCAGCAGCCAAGACACAACACGGGAAAAACTGTTTTTT

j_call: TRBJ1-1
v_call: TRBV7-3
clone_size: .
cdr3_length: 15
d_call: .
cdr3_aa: CASSLVSTMNTEAFF
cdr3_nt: TGTGCCAGCAGCTTGGTCTCCACGATGAACACTGAAGCTTTCTTT

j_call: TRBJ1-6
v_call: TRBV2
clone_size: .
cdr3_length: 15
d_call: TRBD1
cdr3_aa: CASTASIGTGGPLHF
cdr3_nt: TGTGCCAGCACCGCGTCTATTGGGACAGGGGGCCCCCTCCACTTT

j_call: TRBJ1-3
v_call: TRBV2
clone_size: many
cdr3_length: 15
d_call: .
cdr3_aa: CASSEGQSSGNTIYF
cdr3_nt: TGTGCCAGCAGTGAAGGACAGAGCTCTGGAAACACCATATATTTT

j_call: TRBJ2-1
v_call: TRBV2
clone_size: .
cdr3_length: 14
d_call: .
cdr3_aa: CASRSTGGGDEQFF
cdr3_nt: TGTGCCAGCAGGTCGACAGGCGGAGGGGATGAGCAGTTCTTC

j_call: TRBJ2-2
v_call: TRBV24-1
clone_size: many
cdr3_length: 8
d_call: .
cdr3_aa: CATGELFF
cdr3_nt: TGTGCCACCGGGGAGCTGTTTTTT

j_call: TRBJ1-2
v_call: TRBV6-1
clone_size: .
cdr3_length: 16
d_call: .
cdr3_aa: CASTRGQDDSRYGYTF
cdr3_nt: TGTGCCAGCACTCGCGGACAAGACGACAGCCGCTATGGCTACACCTTC

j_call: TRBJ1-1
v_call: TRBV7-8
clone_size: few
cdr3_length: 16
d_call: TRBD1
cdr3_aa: CASSSRGQLMNTEAFF
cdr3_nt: TGTGCCAGCAGCTCTAGGGGACAGCTCATGAACACTGAAGCTTTCTTT

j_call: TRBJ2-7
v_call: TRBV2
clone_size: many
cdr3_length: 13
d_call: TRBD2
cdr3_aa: CASSLTSGYEQYF
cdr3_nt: TGTGCCAGCAGTTTAACTAGCGGCTACGAGCAGTACTTC

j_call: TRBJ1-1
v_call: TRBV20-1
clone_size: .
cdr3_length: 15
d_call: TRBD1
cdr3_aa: CSALPGQVMNTEAFF
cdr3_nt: TGCAGTGCGTTACCGGGACAGGTCATGAACACTGAAGCTTTCTTT

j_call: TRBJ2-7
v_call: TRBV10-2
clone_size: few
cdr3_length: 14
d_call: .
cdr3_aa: CASSVSGQSYEQYF
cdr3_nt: TGTGCCAGCAGCGTATCAGGACAGTCCTACGAGCAGTACTTC

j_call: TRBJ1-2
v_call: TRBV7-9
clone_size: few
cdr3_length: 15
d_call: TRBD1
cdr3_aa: CASSPLPGQGYGYTF
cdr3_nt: TGTGCCAGCAGTCCCCTTCCGGGACAGGGTTATGGCTACACCTTC

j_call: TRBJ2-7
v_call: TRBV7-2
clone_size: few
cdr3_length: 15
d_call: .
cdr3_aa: CASSLGSQESYEQYF
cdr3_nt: TGTGCCAGCAGCTTAGGATCGCAGGAATCCTACGAGCAGTACTTC

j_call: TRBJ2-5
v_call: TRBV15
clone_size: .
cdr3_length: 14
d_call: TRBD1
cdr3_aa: CATSRAGTGGTQYF
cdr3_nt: TGTGCCACCAGCAGAGCCGGGACAGGGGGGACCCAGTACTTC

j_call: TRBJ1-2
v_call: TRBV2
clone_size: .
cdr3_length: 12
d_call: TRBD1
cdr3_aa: CATHDRGHGYTF
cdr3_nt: TGTGCCACGCACGACAGGGGGCATGGCTACACCTTC

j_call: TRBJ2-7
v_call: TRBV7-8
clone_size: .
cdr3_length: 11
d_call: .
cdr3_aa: CAWSTRYEQYF
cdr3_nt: TGTGCCTGGAGTACTAGGTACGAGCAGTACTTC

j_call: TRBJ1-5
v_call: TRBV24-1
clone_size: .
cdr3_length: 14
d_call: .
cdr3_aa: CATSTSALNQPQHF
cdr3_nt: TGTGCCACCAGTACGTCGGCACTCAATCAGCCCCAGCATTTT

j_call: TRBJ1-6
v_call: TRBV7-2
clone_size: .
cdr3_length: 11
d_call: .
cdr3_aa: CASSPPGRLHF
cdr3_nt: TGTGCCAGCAGTCCACCGGGGCGCCTCCACTTT

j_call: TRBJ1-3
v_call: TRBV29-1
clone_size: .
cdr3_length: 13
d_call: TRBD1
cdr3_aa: CSILTGSENTIYF
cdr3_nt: TGCAGCATCCTGACAGGGTCTGAAAACACCATATATTTT

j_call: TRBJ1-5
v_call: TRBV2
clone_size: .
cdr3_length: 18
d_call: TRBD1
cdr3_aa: CASSVQGEAGLNNQPQHF
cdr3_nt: TGTGCCAGCAGTGTACAGGGGGAGGCTGGCCTTAACAATCAGCCCCAGCATTTT

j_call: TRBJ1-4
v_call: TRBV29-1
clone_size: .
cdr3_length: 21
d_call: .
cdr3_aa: CSVVTASTDTQYFGPGEKLFF
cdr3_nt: .

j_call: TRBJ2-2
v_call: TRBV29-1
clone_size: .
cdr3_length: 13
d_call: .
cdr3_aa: CSISPANTGELFF
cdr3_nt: TGCAGCATAAGTCCCGCGAACACCGGGGAGCTGTTTTTT

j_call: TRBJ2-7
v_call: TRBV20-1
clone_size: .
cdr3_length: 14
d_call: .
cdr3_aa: CSARDHTGSYEQYF
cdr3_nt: TGCAGTGCTAGAGATCATACAGGGAGTTACGAGCAGTACTTC

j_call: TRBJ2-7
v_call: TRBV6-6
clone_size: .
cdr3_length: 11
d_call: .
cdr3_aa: CASSAGCEQYF
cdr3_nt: TGCGCCAGCAGTGCCGGGTGCGAGCAGTACTTC

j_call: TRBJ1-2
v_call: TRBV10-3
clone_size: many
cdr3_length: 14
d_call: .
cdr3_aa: CAIRQASGVYGYTF
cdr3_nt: TGTGCCATCAGACAGGCCTCGGGGGTTTATGGCTACACCTTC

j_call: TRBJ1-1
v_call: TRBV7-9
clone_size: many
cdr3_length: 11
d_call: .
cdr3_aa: CASSSKTEAFF
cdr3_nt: TGTGCCAGCAGCTCAAAGACTGAAGCTTTCTTT

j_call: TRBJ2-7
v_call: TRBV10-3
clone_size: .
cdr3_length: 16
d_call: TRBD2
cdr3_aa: CAISESSGRIVGEQYF
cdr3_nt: TGTGCCATCAGTGAGTCAAGCGGGAGAATTGTGGGTGAGCAGTACTTC

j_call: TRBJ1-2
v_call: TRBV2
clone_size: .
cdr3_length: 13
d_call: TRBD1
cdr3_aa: CASKGTGGFGYTF
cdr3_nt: TGTGCCAGCAAGGGGACAGGGGGCTTTGGCTACACCTTC

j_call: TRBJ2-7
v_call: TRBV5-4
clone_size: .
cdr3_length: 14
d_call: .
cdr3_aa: CASSFVRVPYEQYF
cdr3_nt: TGTGCCAGCAGCTTTGTTAGGGTCCCCTACGAGCAGTACTTC

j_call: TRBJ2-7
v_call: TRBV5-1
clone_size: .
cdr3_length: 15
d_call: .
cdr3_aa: CASSLNTWGIGEQYF
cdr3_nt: TGCGCCAGCAGCTTGAATACTTGGGGGATCGGCGAGCAGTACTTC

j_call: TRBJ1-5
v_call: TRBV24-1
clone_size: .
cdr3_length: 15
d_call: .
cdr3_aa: CASSPFGPADQPQHF
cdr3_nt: TGTGCCAGCAGTCCCTTTGGGCCGGCGGATCAGCCCCAGCATTTT

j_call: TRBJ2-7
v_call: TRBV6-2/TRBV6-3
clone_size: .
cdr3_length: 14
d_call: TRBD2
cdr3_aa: CASSLIAGAYEQYF
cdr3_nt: TGTGCCAGCAGCCTAATAGCGGGAGCTTACGAGCAGTACTTC

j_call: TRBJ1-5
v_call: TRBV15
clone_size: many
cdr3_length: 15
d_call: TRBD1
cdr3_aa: CATRWDRGVNQPQHF
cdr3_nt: TGTGCCACCCGCTGGGACAGGGGCGTCAATCAGCCCCAGCATTTT

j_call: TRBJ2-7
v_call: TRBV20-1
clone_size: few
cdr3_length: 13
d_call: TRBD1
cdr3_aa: CSARRDRGPEQYF
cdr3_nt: TGCAGTGCCAGAAGGGACAGGGGCCCCGAGCAGTACTTC

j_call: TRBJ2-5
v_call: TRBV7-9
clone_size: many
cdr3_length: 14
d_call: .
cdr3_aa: CASSFVEGRETQYF
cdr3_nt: TGTGCCAGCAGCTTTGTGGAGGGCCGTGAGACCCAGTACTTC

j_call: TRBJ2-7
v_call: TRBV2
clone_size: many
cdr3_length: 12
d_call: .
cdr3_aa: CATPGPNGEQYF
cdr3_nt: TGTGCCACCCCGGGACCGAATGGGGAGCAGTACTTC

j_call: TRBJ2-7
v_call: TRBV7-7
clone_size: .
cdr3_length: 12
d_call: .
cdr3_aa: CASSSGSFEQYF
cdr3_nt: TGTGCCAGCAGCTCTGGGAGCTTCGAGCAGTACTTC

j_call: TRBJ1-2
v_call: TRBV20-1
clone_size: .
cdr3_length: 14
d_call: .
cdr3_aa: CSARDTGPNYGYTF
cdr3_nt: TGCAGTGCTAGAGATACAGGACCAAACTATGGCTACACCTTC

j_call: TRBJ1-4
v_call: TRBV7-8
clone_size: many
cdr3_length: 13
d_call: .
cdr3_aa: CASSLGSNEKLFF
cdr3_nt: TGTGCCAGCAGCTTAGGAAGTAATGAAAAACTGTTTTTT

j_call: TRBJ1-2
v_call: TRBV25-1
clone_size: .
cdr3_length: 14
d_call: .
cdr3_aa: CASSEYGSNYGYTF
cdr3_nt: TGTGCCAGCAGTGAATATGGGTCTAACTATGGCTACACCTTC